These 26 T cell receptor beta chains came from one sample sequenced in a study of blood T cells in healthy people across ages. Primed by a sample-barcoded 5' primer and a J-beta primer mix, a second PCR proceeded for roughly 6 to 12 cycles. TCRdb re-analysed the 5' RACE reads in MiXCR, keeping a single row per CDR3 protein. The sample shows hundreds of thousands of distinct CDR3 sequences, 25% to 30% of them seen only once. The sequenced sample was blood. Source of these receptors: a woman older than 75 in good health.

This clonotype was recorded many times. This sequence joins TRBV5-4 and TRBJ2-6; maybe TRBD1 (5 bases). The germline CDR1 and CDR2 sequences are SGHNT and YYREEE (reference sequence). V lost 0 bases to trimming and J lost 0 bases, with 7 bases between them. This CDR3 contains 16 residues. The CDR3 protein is CASSLAGLSGANVLTF. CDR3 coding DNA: TGTGCCAGCAGCTTGGCAGGGCTCTCTGGGGCCAACGTCCTGACTTTC.

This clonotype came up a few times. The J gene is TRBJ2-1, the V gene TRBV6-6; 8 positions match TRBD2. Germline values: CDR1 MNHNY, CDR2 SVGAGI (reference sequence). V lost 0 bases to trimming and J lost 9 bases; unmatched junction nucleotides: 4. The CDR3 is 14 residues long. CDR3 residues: CASSYSIGGGEQFF. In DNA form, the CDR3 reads TGTGCCAGCAGTTACTCGATCGGGGGGGGTGAGCAGTTCTTC.

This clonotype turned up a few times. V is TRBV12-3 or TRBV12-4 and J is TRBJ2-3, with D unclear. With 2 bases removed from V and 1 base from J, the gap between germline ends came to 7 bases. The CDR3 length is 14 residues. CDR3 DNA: TGTGCCAGCAGTTTAATCTGGGGCACAGATACGCAGTATTTT. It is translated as CASSLIWGTDTQYF.

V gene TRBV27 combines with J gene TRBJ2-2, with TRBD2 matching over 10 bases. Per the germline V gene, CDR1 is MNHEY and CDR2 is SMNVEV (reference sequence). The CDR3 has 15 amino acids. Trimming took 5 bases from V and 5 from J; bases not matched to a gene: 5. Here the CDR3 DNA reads TGTGCCAGCAGTCGTAGCGGGGGGTCGACCGGGGAGCTGTTTTTT. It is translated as CASSRSGGSTGELFF.

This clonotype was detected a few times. The CDR3 region has the DNA TGTGCCAGCAGGATGGGAGGGGGGGGCGCAAAGACCCAGTACTTC. As protein: CASRMGGGGAKTQYF. The chain links TRBV2 to TRBJ2-5; possible D gene TRBD2, 7 bases. V was clipped by 6 bases and J by 6 bases, with 20 bases between them. The germline CDR1 and CDR2 sequences are SNHLY and FYNNEI. The CDR3 sequence is 15 residues long.

The CDR3 DNA follows: TGCAGTGCCAAGAGTGAGAAGGGGCCAATTGCAACTAATGAAAAACTGTTTTTT. It yields the protein CSAKSEKGPIATNEKLFF. The V call is TRBV20-1, the J call TRBJ1-4; weak D call: TRBD1 (5 bases). The germline V gene encodes CDR1 DFQATT and CDR2 SNEGSKA (reference sequence). Between the trimmed V and J ends, which lost 6 bases and 0 bases, there was a span of 23 bases. The CDR3 covers 18 residues.

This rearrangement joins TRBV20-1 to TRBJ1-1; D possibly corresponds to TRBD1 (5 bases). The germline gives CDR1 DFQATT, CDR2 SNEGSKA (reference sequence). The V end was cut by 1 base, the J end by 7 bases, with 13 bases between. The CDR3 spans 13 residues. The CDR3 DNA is TGCAGTGCTAGAGTCCATCGACAGCATGAAGCTTTCTTT. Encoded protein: CSARVHRQHEAFF.

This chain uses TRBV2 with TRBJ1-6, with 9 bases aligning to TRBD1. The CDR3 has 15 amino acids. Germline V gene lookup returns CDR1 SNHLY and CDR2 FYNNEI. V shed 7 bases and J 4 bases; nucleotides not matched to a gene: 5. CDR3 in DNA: TGTGCCAGCAAAGAGACAGGGGGTTATAATTCACCCCTCCACTTT. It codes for CASKETGGYNSPLHF.

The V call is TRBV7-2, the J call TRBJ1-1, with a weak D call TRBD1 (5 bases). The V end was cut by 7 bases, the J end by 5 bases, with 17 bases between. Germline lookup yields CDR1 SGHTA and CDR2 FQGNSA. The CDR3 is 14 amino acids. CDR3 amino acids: CASKEAGFGTEAFF. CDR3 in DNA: TGTGCCAGCAAAGAGGCAGGGTTTGGGACTGAAGCTTTCTTT.

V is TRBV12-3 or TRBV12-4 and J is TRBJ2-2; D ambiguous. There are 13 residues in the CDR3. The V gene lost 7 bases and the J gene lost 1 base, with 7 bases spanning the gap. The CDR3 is CASTPRNTGELFF. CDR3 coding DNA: TGTGCCAGCACCCCCAGGAACACCGGGGAGCTGTTTTTT.

CDR3 nucleotides: TGTGCCAGCAGCTTGGGGGAGGAAGGGACGTACTTC. It is translated as CASSLGEEGTYF. This rearrangement joins TRBV7-2 to TRBJ2-5; possible D gene TRBD2, 6 bases. This CDR3 has 12 amino acids. Germline loops: CDR1 SGHTA, CDR2 FQGNSA. V lost 3 bases and J lost 13, with 15 bases in between.

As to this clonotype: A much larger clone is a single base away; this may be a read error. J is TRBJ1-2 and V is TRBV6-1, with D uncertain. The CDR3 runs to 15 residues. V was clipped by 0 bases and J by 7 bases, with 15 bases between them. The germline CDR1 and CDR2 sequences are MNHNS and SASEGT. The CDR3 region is CASSEAPGGHCGYTF. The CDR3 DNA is TGTGCCAGCAGTGAAGCGCCCGGCGGCCACTGTGGCTACACCTTC.

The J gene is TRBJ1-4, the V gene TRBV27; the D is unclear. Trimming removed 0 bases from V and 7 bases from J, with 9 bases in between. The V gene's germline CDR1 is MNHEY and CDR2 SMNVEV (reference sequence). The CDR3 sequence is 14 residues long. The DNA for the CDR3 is TGTGCCAGCAGTTTATCGCCGGGAGCTGAAAAACTGTTTTTT. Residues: CASSLSPGAEKLFF.

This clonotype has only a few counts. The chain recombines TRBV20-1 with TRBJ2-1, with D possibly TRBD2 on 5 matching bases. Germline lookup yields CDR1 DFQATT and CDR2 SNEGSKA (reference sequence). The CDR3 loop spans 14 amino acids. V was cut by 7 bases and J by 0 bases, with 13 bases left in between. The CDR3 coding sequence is TGCAGTGTTCCGAGGGTGAGCTCCTACAATGAGCAGTTCTTC. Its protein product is CSVPRVSSYNEQFF.

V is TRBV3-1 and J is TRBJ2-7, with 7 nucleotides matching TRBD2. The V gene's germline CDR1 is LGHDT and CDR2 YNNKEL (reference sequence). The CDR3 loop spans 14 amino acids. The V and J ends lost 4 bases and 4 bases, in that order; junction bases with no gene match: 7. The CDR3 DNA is TGTGCCAGCAGCCTGGGGGGGGAAAGGTACGAGCAGTACTTC. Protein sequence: CASSLGGERYEQYF.

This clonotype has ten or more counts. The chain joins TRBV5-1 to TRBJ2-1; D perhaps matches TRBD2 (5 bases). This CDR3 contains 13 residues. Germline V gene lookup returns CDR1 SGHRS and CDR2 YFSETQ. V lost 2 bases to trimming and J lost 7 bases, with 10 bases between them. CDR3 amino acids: CASSFSAGNEQFF. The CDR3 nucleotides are TGCGCCAGCAGCTTCTCCGCGGGTAATGAGCAGTTCTTC.

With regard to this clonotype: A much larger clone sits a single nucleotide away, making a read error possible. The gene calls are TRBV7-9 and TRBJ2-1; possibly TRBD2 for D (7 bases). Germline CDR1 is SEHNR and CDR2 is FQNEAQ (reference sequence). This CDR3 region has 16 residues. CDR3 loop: CASGLLRGPKYNEQFF. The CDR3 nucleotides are TGTGCCAGCGGCTTATTGCGGGGGCCTAAATACAATGAGCAGTTCTTC.

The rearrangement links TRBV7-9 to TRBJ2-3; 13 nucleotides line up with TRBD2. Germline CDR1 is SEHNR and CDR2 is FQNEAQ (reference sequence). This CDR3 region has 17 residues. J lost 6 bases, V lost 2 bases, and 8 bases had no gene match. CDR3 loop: CASSLFRTSGGVDTQYF. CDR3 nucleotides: TGTGCCAGCAGCTTATTTCGGACTAGCGGGGGCGTGGATACGCAGTATTTT.

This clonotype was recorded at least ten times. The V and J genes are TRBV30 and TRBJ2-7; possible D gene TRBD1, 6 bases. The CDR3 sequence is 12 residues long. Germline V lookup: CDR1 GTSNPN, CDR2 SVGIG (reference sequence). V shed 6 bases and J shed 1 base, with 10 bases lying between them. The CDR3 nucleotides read TGTGCCTGTTCGGACAGTTCCTACGAGCAGTACTTC. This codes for CACSDSSYEQYF.

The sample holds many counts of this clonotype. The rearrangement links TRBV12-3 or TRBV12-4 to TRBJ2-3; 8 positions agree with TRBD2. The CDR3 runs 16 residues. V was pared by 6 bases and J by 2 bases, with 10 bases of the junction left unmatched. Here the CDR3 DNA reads TGTGCCAGCAGACGATCCGGGACTAGTTTCACAGATACGCAGTATTTT. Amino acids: CASRRSGTSFTDTQYF.

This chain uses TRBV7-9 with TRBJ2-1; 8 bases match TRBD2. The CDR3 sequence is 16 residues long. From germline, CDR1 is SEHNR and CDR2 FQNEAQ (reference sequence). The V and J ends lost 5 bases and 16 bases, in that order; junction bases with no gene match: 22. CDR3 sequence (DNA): TGTGCCAGCAGCCCTTTTACGAGCGGGGGCTTGGAGACCCAATTCTTC. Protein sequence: CASSPFTSGGLETQFF. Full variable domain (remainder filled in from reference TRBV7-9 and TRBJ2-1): DTGVSQNPRHKITKRGQNVTFRCDPISEHNRLYWYRQTLGQGPEFLTYFQNEAQLEKSRLLSDRFSAERPKGSFSTLEIQRTEQGDSAMYLCASSPFTSGGLETQFFGPGTRLTVL.

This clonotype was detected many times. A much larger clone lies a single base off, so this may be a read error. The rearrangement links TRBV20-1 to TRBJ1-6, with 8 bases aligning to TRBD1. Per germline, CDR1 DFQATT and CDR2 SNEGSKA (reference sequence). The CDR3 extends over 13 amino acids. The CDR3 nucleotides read TGCAGTGCTGATACAGGGGGTAATTCACCCCGCCACTTT. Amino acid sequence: CSADTGGNSPRHF.

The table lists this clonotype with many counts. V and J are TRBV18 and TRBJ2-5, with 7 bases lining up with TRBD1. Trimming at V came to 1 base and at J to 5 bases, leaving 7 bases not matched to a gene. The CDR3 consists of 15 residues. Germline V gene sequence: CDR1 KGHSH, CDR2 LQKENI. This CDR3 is CASSPRNRGRETQYF. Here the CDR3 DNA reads TGTGCCAGCTCACCACGGAACAGGGGCAGGGAGACCCAGTACTTC.

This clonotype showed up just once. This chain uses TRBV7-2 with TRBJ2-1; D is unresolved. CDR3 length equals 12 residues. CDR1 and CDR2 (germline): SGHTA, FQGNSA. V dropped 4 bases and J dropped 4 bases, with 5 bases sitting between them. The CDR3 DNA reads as TGTGCCAGCAGCTCTTGGTACAATGAGCAGTTCTTC. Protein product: CASSSWYNEQFF.

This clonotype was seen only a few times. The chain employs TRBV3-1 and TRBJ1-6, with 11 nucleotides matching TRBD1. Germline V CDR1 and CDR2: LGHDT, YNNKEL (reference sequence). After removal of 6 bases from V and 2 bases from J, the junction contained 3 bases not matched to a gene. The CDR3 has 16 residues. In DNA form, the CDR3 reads TGTGCCAGCAGGGGACAGGGGGTCGCCTATAATTCACCCCTCCACTTT. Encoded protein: CASRGQGVAYNSPLHF.

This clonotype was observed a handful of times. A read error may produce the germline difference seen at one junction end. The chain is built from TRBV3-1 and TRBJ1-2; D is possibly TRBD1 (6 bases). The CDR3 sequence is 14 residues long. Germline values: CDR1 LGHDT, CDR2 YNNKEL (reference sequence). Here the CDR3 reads CASSLMGGNYDYTF. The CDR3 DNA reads TGTGCCAGCAGCCTAATGGGGGGCAACTATGACTACACCTTC. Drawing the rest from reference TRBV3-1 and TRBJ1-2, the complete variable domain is DTAVSQTPKYLVTQMGNDKSIKCEQNLGHDTMYWYKQDSKKFLKIMFSYNNKELIINETVPNRFSPKSPDKAHLNLHINSLELGDSAVYFCASSLMGGNYDYTFGSGTRLTVV.